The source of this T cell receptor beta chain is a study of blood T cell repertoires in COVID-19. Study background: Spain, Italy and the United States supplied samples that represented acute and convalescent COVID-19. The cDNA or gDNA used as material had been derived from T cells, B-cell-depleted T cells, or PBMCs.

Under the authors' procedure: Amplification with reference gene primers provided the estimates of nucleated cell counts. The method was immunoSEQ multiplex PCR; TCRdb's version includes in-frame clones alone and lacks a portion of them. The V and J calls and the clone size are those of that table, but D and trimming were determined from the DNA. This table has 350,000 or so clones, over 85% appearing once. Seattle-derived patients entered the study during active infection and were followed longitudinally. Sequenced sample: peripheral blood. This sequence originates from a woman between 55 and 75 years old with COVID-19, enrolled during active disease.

CDR3: CASSPGTPEAFF. The CDR3, as DNA: TGTGCCAGCAGCCCCGGGACACCTGAAGCTTTCTTT. The rearrangement uses TRBV3-1 (or the pseudogene TRBV3-2) and TRBJ1-1, with D tentatively TRBD1 (6 bases). CDR1 is LGHDT, CDR2 YNNKEL, per germline (reference sequence). Trimming removed 4 bases from V and 6 bases from J, with 9 bases in between. This CDR3 is built from 12 residues.